Given below is one T cell receptor (beta chain) in context. Sampling of alopecia areata patients yielded lesional scalp punch biopsies as well as peripheral blood. This record comes from a study of CD8+ T cells in alopecia areata. Study at large: Patients remained on tofacitinib for 6 to 18 months and then went 6 months without it.

Extraction and reverse transcription of RNA yielded cDNA as the sequencing template. Repertoires were generated with immunoSEQ multiplex PCR, while TCRdb's copy carries only in-frame clones and drops some. The table lists about 150,000 clones, 87% of them singletons. Deletions cut 0 bases from V and 5 bases from J, with 12 bases between. The CDR3 is 14 residues long. Germline V gene data show CDR1 as SGDLS and CDR2 as YYNGEE. The starting material was CD8+ T cells sorted from blood, obtained at week 0. J is TRBJ2-7 and V is TRBV9; tentatively, D is TRBD1 (6 bases). The TCR sequence derives from a human donor with alopecia areata. In DNA, the CDR3 is TGTGCCAGCAGCGTAGACACAGGGAACCACGAGCAGTACTTC. Amino acids: CASSVDTGNHEQYF.